These 29 T cell receptor beta chains were sequenced from one sample in a study of T cells in Graves' hyperthyroidism and ophthalmopathy. Amplification of TCR beta CDR3 regions used RNA as the template. Carried out on the TCR CDR3, a first-round RT-PCR used the HTBI primer set. TCRdb re-analysed the multiplex PCR reads in MiXCR, keeping a single row per CDR3 protein. The sample lists over 650,000 distinct CDR3 sequences, about 16% occurring once. The specimen was blood. The receptors shown here come from a man between 18 and 29 years old with Graves' hyperthyroidism.

The CDR3 spells CASSPRGHYGEQYF. The CDR3 nucleotides are TGTGCCAGCAGCCCCAGAGGGCACTATGGGGAGCAGTACTTC. The V and J genes are TRBV11-1 and TRBJ2-7; D is perhaps TRBD2 (5 bases). The CDR3 runs to 14 residues. Germline CDR1 SGHAT, CDR2 FQDESV (reference sequence). Trimming took off 5 bases at V and 7 bases at J, with 18 bases between the two ends.

This clonotype was seen a handful of times. The chain uses TRBV4-1 and TRBJ1-1; tentatively, D is TRBD1 (6 bases). Trimming left V 1 base short and J 2 bases short, with 14 bases between. This CDR3 is 16 amino acids long. CDR1 is MGHRA and CDR2 is YSYEKL in the germline V gene. The CDR3 sequence: CASSQGSGAFNTEAFF. The CDR3 DNA sequence: TGCGCCAGCAGCCAAGGTTCAGGGGCCTTCAACACTGAAGCTTTCTTT.

A few counts support this clonotype. V is TRBV2 and J is TRBJ2-1; D might be TRBD1 (5 bases). The CDR3 length is 13 residues. Trimming pared 4 bases from V and 12 bases from J, leaving 16 bases between. The germline V gene encodes CDR1 SNHLY and CDR2 FYNNEI. The CDR3 protein is CASSVGSQGAQFF. CDR3 nucleotide sequence: TGTGCCAGCAGTGTCGGCTCCCAGGGTGCGCAGTTCTTC.

The genes are TRBV19 and TRBJ1-2; possible D gene TRBD1, 5 bases. There are 14 residues in the CDR3. V dropped 4 bases and J dropped 5 bases, with 14 bases sitting between them. The germline gives CDR1 LNHDA, CDR2 SQIVND (reference sequence). The CDR3 here is CASSTGIFLYGYTF. In DNA, the CDR3 is TGTGCCAGTAGTACAGGGATATTTCTATATGGCTACACCTTC.

This clonotype was detected a few times. The CDR3: CASSQDQGAHGYTF. CDR3 coding DNA: TGTGCCAGCAGTCAAGATCAGGGGGCTCATGGCTACACCTTC. The chain combines TRBV2 with TRBJ1-2; 8 bases agree with TRBD1. Per germline, CDR1 SNHLY and CDR2 FYNNEI. The trim removed 5 bases at V and 6 bases at J, leaving 8 bases unmatched. The CDR3 contains 14 residues. Complete variable domain (other parts from reference TRBV2 and TRBJ1-2): EPEVTQTPSHQVTQMGQEVILRCVPISNHLYFYWYRQILGQKVEFLVSFYNNEISEKSEIFDDQFSVERPDGSNFTLKIRSTKLEDSAMYFCASSQDQGAHGYTFGSGTRLTVV.

This sequence joins TRBV28 and TRBJ2-7; 9 nucleotides match TRBD1. Germline V gene lookup returns CDR1 MDHEN and CDR2 SYDVKM. Unmatched junction bases numbered 4, after V lost 1 base and J lost 6 bases. This CDR3 contains 14 residues. CDR3 amino acids: CASSLLTGGREQYF. CDR3 coding DNA: TGTGCCAGCAGTTTATTGACAGGGGGACGCGAGCAGTACTTC. The full variable domain, with the rest looked up from reference TRBV28 and TRBJ2-7, is DVKVTQSSRYLVKRTGEKVFLECVQDMDHENMFWYRQDPGLGLRLIYFSYDVKMKEKGDIPEGYSVSREKKERFSLILESASTNQTSMYLCASSLLTGGREQYFGPGTRLTVT.

V is TRBV20-1 and J is TRBJ2-7; TRBD1 might be the D (7 bases). Germline CDR1 reads DFQATT; CDR2 reads SNEGSKA (reference sequence). The length of the CDR3 is 14 residues. V shed 3 bases and J shed 2 bases, with 14 bases lying between them. The DNA of the CDR3 is TGCAGTGCTAGGGGGGGACAGCTCACCTACGAGCAGTACTTC. Its translation: CSARGGQLTYEQYF.

At least ten counts were recorded for this clonotype. The V gene is TRBV20-1, the J gene TRBJ2-3; 7 bases match TRBD2. Trimming removed 1 base from V and 4 bases from J; junction bases left unmatched: 8. The germline gives CDR1 DFQATT, CDR2 SNEGSKA (reference sequence). The CDR3 consists of 15 residues. Here the CDR3 reads CSARARSSGPDTQYF. The DNA of the CDR3 is TGCAGTGCTAGAGCCCGGTCTAGCGGTCCAGATACGCAGTATTTT.

Many counts were recorded for this clonotype. V and J are TRBV7-3 and TRBJ2-1; TRBD1 aligns across 9 bases. Losses at the gene ends were 5 bases for V and 10 bases for J; bases not matched to a gene: 12. Germline CDR1 reads SGHTA; CDR2 reads FQGTGA. CDR3 length: 15 residues. CDR3 nucleotides: TGTGCCAGCAGCCCAGGGACAGGGATTTTGCGGGAGCAGTTCTTC. It yields the protein CASSPGTGILREQFF.

This clonotype was seen many times. The chain carries TRBV28 and TRBJ2-7; D perhaps matches TRBD2 (5 bases). Trimming removed 5 bases from V and 6 bases from J, with 17 bases in between. The CDR3 loop spans 14 amino acids. Germline V CDR1 and CDR2: MDHEN, SYDVKM. The CDR3: CASSIPAGRGEQYF. Here the CDR3 DNA reads TGTGCCAGCAGTATACCGGCCGGTCGGGGCGAGCAGTACTTC.

This clonotype has more than one count but fewer than ten. The gene calls are TRBV10-3 and TRBJ2-5, with a weak D call TRBD2 (6 bases). The length of the CDR3 is 14 residues. Looked up from germline, CDR1 is ENHRY and CDR2 is SYGVKD. The V end was cut by 3 bases, the J end by 5 bases, with 13 bases between. The CDR3 spells CAISDAGQQETQYF. For the CDR3, the DNA is TGTGCCATCAGTGATGCGGGGCAACAGGAGACCCAGTACTTC.

This clonotype has only a few counts. The junction and the germline gene differ at one end; a read error may be behind it. J is TRBJ2-1 and V is TRBV15; D remains unclear. This CDR3 is built from 17 residues. Germline CDR1 is LNHNV and CDR2 is YYDKDF (reference sequence). The CDR3 protein is CATSRESVHKVNNEQLF. CDR3 sequence (DNA): TGTGCCACCAGCAGAGAATCGGTCCATAAGGTTAACAATGAGCAGCTCTTC.

The chain links TRBV6-5 to TRBJ2-7; D possibly uses TRBD1 or TRBD2 (5 bases each). CDR1 is MNHEY, CDR2 SVGAGI, per germline. This CDR3 comprises 16 residues. Trimming left V 0 bases short and J 2 bases short, with 14 bases between. The CDR3 DNA reads TGTGCCAGCAGTTACTCACAGTACGGGACGGCCTACGAGCAGTACTTC. Its protein is CASSYSQYGTAYEQYF.

The sample holds many counts of this clonotype. V is TRBV6-1 and J is TRBJ2-7; either TRBD1 or TRBD2 may supply D (5 bases each). CDR1 and CDR2 from the germline V gene are MNHNS and SASEGT. The CDR3 is made up of 14 amino acids. V lost 0 bases to trimming and J lost 6 bases, with 12 bases between them. Written as DNA, the CDR3 is TGTGCCAGCAGTGAAGCGGGGGAAGTGACCGAGCAGTACTTC. It codes for CASSEAGEVTEQYF.

A few counts support this clonotype. This chain joins TRBV15 and TRBJ2-7; 7 bases match TRBD1. V gave up 0 bases and J gave up 3 bases; unmatched junction bases: 14. The V gene's germline CDR1 is LNHNV and CDR2 YYDKDF (reference sequence). This CDR3 has 18 amino acids. The CDR3 is CATSRDRQGISVYYEQYF. CDR3 DNA: TGTGCCACCAGCAGAGACCGACAGGGTATCTCCGTCTACTACGAGCAGTACTTC.

The sample holds many counts of this clonotype. The chain joins TRBV19 to TRBJ2-1, with 9 bases lining up with TRBD2. The CDR3 is 15 amino acids. CDR1 LNHDA and CDR2 SQIVND come from the germline V gene (reference sequence). V lost 9 bases and J lost 0; bases outside the gene matches: 6. The CDR3 is CASSISGSSYNEQFF. CDR3 nucleotides: TGTGCCAGCAGCATTAGCGGGAGCTCCTACAATGAGCAGTTCTTC.

This clonotype was counted at least ten times. The chain couples TRBV10-1 to TRBJ1-6, with a weak D call TRBD1 (5 bases). This CDR3 is 13 amino acids long. Germline CDR1 reads WNHNN; CDR2 reads SYGVQD (reference sequence). V gave up 4 bases and J gave up 8 bases, with 9 bases separating them. The chain's CDR3 is CASSGQKDSPLHF. As DNA, the CDR3 is TGCGCCAGCAGTGGACAGAAGGATTCACCCCTCCACTTT.

The chain couples TRBV28 to TRBJ2-5; 11 bases line up with TRBD2. The CDR3 runs to 17 residues. J gave up 5 bases and V 5 bases, and 13 bases lay outside the gene matches. The germline gives CDR1 MDHEN, CDR2 SYDVKM. CDR3: CASSPTSGSRFGETQYF. CDR3 sequence (DNA): TGTGCCAGCAGTCCAACTAGCGGGAGTCGCTTTGGGGAGACCCAGTACTTC.

V is TRBV12-3 or TRBV12-4 and J is TRBJ2-5, with 12 bases that match TRBD1. This CDR3 is 14 amino acids long. After removal of 6 bases from V and 5 bases from J, the junction contained 4 bases not matched to a gene. CDR3 DNA: TGTGCCAGCAGGGGACAGGGGGCGGTGGAGACCCAGTACTTC. Its translation: CASRGQGAVETQYF.

In its sample, this clonotype was seen many times. This chain links TRBV6-2 or TRBV6-3 with TRBJ2-7; unclear D gene. In germline, CDR1 is MNHEY, CDR2 SVGEGT. Trimming shortened V by 6 bases and J by 5 bases, and 14 bases separated the two germline ends. The CDR3 runs to 13 residues. The CDR3 nucleotides read TGTGCCAGCAGGGGTTTTCTCCTGAACGAGCAGTACTTC. The encoded protein is CASRGFLLNEQYF.

At least ten counts were recorded for this clonotype. The V and J genes are TRBV29-1 and TRBJ2-5; 10 positions agree with TRBD1. Per germline, CDR1 SQVTM and CDR2 ANQGSEA. J gave up 2 bases and V 6 bases, and 9 bases lay outside the gene matches. The CDR3 extends over 15 amino acids. The chain's CDR3 is CSVETGGERQETQYF. CDR3 nucleotides: TGCAGCGTGGAGACAGGGGGCGAGAGGCAAGAGACCCAGTACTTC.

This clonotype was picked up many times. The chain carries TRBV7-9 and TRBJ2-1; D may be TRBD1 or TRBD2 (6 bases each). The germline V gene has CDR1 SEHNR and CDR2 FQNEAQ (reference sequence). This CDR3 is 12 amino acids long. CDR3 loop: CAEGGSYNEQFF. CDR3 coding DNA: TGTGCTGAGGGGGGCTCCTACAATGAGCAGTTCTTC.

This clonotype was recorded many times. V gene TRBV11-1 combines with J gene TRBJ2-1, with D possibly TRBD2 on 5 matching bases. This CDR3 is built from 13 residues. V lost 7 bases, J lost 9 bases, and 16 bases lay in between. Germline CDR1 is SGHAT and CDR2 is FQDESV (reference sequence). The CDR3 loop reads CASTGLDGGEQFF. The CDR3 nucleotides read TGTGCCAGCACTGGACTCGATGGTGGTGAGCAGTTCTTC.

CDR3 nucleotide sequence: TGCAGTGCTAGATCCCGACTAGCGGGAGGAACCTACAATGAGCAGTTCTTC. It encodes CSARSRLAGGTYNEQFF. The V call is TRBV20-1, the J call TRBJ2-1; 13 bases match TRBD2. CDR3 length equals 17 residues. Trimming cost V 2 bases and J 2 bases; bases outside gene matches: 6. The germline CDR1 and CDR2 sequences are DFQATT and SNEGSKA (reference sequence).

This rearrangement joins TRBV28 to TRBJ2-5; TRBD1 matches at 7 bases. The CDR3 totals 15 residues. Germline CDR1 and CDR2: MDHEN and SYDVKM. Trimming took 4 bases from V and 7 from J; bases not matched to a gene: 12. CDR3 in DNA: TGTGCCAGCAGTTCCGATGAACAGGGGAGTGGGACCCAGTACTTC. It codes for CASSSDEQGSGTQYF.

CDR3 sequence reads: CASSYRLGRGAGQETQYF. The CDR3 bases are TGTGCCAGCAGTTACCGCCTCGGTCGGGGGGCTGGCCAAGAGACCCAGTACTTC. The rearrangement uses TRBV6-5 and TRBJ2-5, with D possibly TRBD2 on 7 matching bases. The CDR3 loop spans 18 amino acids. The germline CDR1 and CDR2 sequences are MNHEY and SVGAGI. The ends were cut back, 2 bases at V and 1 base at J, with 20 bases in the middle.

This sequence joins TRBV27 and TRBJ2-2, with D unclear. Trimming pared 0 bases from V and 4 bases from J, leaving 12 bases between. Germline-derived CDR1 and CDR2 are MNHEY and SMNVEV (reference sequence). The length of the CDR3 is 16 residues. The DNA of the CDR3 is TGTGCCAGCAGTTTATCTGGATCGTGGGGCACCGGGGAGCTGTTTTTT. This gives the protein CASSLSGSWGTGELFF.

The rearrangement uses TRBV30 and TRBJ2-3; 10 nucleotides line up with TRBD2. V lost 4 bases, J lost 10 bases, and 5 bases stayed unmatched. Per the germline V gene, CDR1 is GTSNPN and CDR2 is SVGIG (reference sequence). There are 12 residues in the CDR3. The CDR3 DNA reads as TGTGCCTGGACTAGCGGGAGTCACTCGCAGTATTTT. This gives the protein CAWTSGSHSQYF.

The CDR3 nucleotides are TGTGCCAGCAGCTTACTGCGAAGAAATCGGGAGACCCAGTACTTC. Translation gives CASSLLRRNRETQYF. V usage is TRBV12-3 or TRBV12-4 and J usage is TRBJ2-5; no clear D. Trimming took 6 bases from V and 5 from J, leaving 19 bases between them. The CDR3 loop spans 15 amino acids.